This T cell receptor (beta chain) was sequenced during a study of identical twins. Notes on the study in general: Cord blood beta clonotypes present at high abundance carried fewer insertions; no such pattern appeared in memory repertoires. Weaker excess sharing between twins was seen in beta out-of-frame sequences.

V lost 5 bases, J lost 6 bases, and 16 bases lay in between. The CDR3 totals 14 residues. A universal primer site was created by template switching, with the cDNA bearing unique molecular identifiers. TCRdb used MiXCR to reprocess the 5' RACE reads, holding one entry per CDR3 protein. The data hold roughly 1.6 million distinct CDR3 sequences, with about 31% observed a single time. This clonotype showed up just a few times. Its antigen is not known. J is TRBJ1-1 and V is TRBV12-3 or TRBV12-4, with a possible D match to TRBD1 (6 bases). Sequencing was performed on cord blood. The source of this sequence is a newborn girl in good health. CDR3 sequence (DNA): TGTGCCAGCAGTGCAGGGGCCCTAGGGGCTGAAGCTTTCTTT. As protein: CASSAGALGAEAFF.